The sequence of this T cell receptor beta chain was determined in a study of T cell repertoires in cytomegalovirus infection. TCRdb recomputed calls from the reads with MiXCR, one row per CDR3 protein. The profile shows about 770,000 distinct CDR3 sequences, roughly 28% of them singletons. This clonotype was detected a few times. Its antigen is undetermined. The germline V and J ends were trimmed by 5 bases and 0 bases, with 13 bases remaining between them. Per the germline V gene, CDR1 is LNHDA and CDR2 is SQIVND (reference sequence). The CDR3 length is 15 residues. The receptor comes from a human donor in good health (CMV status not recorded). Some clones in this sample may be carry-over from other donors' samples. The rearrangement joins TRBV19 to TRBJ1-1; possibly TRBD1 for D (5 bases). This specimen was cultured CD8+ T cells from PBMCs, taken from culture after CMV antigen stimulation. The CDR3 spells CASSPTSGLNTEAFF. The CDR3 coding sequence is TGTGCCAGTAGTCCCACCTCGGGACTGAACACTGAAGCTTTCTTT.